The clone carrying this T cell receptor (beta chain) has more than one count but fewer than ten. The antigen is unknown. Looked up from germline, CDR1 is LGHNT and CDR2 is FRNRAP. There are 14 residues in the CDR3. The sample belongs to a study of cytomegalovirus exposure and HLA in healthy donors. Study findings and constraints: Presence/absence analyses took donor sequencing depth as roughly uniform.

It was with 60 Vbeta and 13 Jbeta primers that the PCR ran. The table came from immunoSEQ multiplex PCR; TCRdb's copy has only in-frame clones and leaves some out. The sample yields around 140,000 clones, around 80% seen once. The V gene is TRBV12-5, the J gene TRBJ2-5, with D unresolved. The DNA end is a closer match to TRBJ2-7, so the J assignment may be wrong. The sequenced sample was PBMCs. The receptor was derived from a man aged 35-49 years in good health and CMV-seronegative. The CDR3 DNA reads as TGTGCTAGTGGTTTACCCATCAAAAACTACGAGCAGTACTTC. Its protein product is CASGLPIKNYEQYF.